These 32 T cell receptor beta chains share one sample of origin, sequenced in a study of blood T cell repertoires in COVID-19 (dated by TCRdb to about 2020). The library was built by means of the immunoSEQ multiplex PCR assay. Not all clones reach the TCRdb copy of this immuneACCESS table, which keeps in-frame sequences only. Checked studies attribute under half of the gap to unresolved V genes and leave the rest unexplained. This sample lists some 200,000 clones; 84% were detected once. The biggest ten clones account for 7.5% of the sample. The sequenced sample consisted of PBMCs or T cells enriched from blood (not recorded which). These receptors all stem from a middle-aged man who had recovered from COVID-19.

The rearrangement links TRBV19 to TRBJ1-5; TRBD1 might be the D (6 bases). This CDR3 region has 15 residues. Looked up from germline, CDR1 is LNHDA and CDR2 is SQIVND (reference sequence). The V end was cut by 1 base, the J end by 5 bases, with 12 bases between. DNA for the CDR3: TGTGCCAGTAGTATAGTATTCGGGGGGCATCAGCCCCAGCATTTT. Encoded protein: CASSIVFGGHQPQHF.

The rearrangement links TRBV19 to TRBJ1-1, with 11 bases identical to TRBD1. Germline CDR1 reads LNHDA; CDR2 reads SQIVND (reference sequence). CDR3 length: 17 residues. The trim removed 5 bases at V and 1 base at J, leaving 9 bases unmatched. Written as DNA, the CDR3 is TGTGCCAGTAGTCTACGGACAGGGGGCTGGAGGAACACTGAAGCTTTCTTT. Translating gives CASSLRTGGWRNTEAFF.

The DNA for the CDR3 is TGTGCCAGCAGCAACGACAGAAACACTGAAGCTTTCTTT. It specifies CASSNDRNTEAFF. The V call is TRBV11-1, the J call TRBJ1-1, with a weak D call TRBD1 (5 bases). Germline CDR1 SGHAT, CDR2 FQDESV (reference sequence). Trimming removed 5 bases at V and 2 bases at J, with 9 bases between. This CDR3 contains 13 residues. Full variable domain (remainder filled in from reference TRBV11-1 and TRBJ1-1): EAEVAQSPRYKITEKSQAVAFWCDPISGHATLYWYRQILGQGPELLVQFQDESVVDDSQLPKDRFSAERLKGVDSTLKIQPAELGDSAMYLCASSNDRNTEAFFGQGTRLTVV.

The V gene is TRBV3-1 (or the pseudogene TRBV3-2), the J gene TRBJ2-7; the match to TRBD1 covers 7 bases. V shed 4 bases and J 5 bases; nucleotides not matched to a gene: 8. Germline V gene lookup returns CDR1 LGHDT and CDR2 YNNKEL (reference sequence). The CDR3 is 14 residues long. CDR3 nucleotides: TGTGCCAGCAGCCGGAACGACAGGGTTCACGAGCAGTACTTC. It specifies CASSRNDRVHEQYF.

The chain combines TRBV3-1 (or the pseudogene TRBV3-2) with TRBJ2-5; D not resolved. CDR3 length: 15 amino acids. Germline values: CDR1 LGHDT, CDR2 YNNKEL (reference sequence). Trimming cost V 2 bases and J 5 bases, with 15 bases left between them. The CDR3 is CASSQPLYESETQYF. DNA for the CDR3: TGTGCCAGCAGCCAACCCCTGTATGAGTCTGAGACCCAGTACTTC.

This sequence joins TRBV6-5 and TRBJ2-3; TRBD2 might be the D (5 bases). This CDR3 is 13 amino acids long. V was trimmed by 5 bases and J by 12 bases, leaving 18 bases between them. Per the germline V gene, CDR1 is MNHEY and CDR2 is SVGAGI. Here the CDR3 reads CASSPSTSLGQYF. The CDR3 DNA sequence: TGTGCCAGCAGTCCGAGCACTAGTTTGGGTCAGTATTTT.

This clone was seen a single time. The rearrangement uses TRBV20-1 and TRBJ2-7; D not certain. V was trimmed by 5 bases and J by 3 bases, leaving 8 bases between them. The CDR3 contains 11 residues. Germline lookup yields CDR1 DFQATT and CDR2 SNEGSKA (reference sequence). CDR3 sequence: CSALTRYEQYF. CDR3 coding DNA: TGCAGTGCTCTAACCCGCTACGAGCAGTACTTC.

The CDR3 reads CASSAGTGVFSGSEAFF. The CDR3 DNA reads TGCGCCAGCAGCGCCGGGACAGGGGTGTTCTCTGGTTCTGAAGCTTTCTTT. This sequence joins TRBV5-1 and TRBJ1-1; 10 bases are shared with TRBD1. The germline V gene has CDR1 SGHRS and CDR2 YFSETQ. With 4 bases clipped from V and 6 bases from J, the junction kept 15 bases outside the gene matches. The CDR3 consists of 17 residues.

The chain has TRBV5-4 and TRBJ2-1; TRBD2 matches at 7 bases. V was clipped by 0 bases and J by 4 bases; unmatched bases: 7. The CDR3 covers 16 residues. CDR1 and CDR2 (germline): SGHNT, YYREEE (reference sequence). The CDR3: CASSLDWRGIYNEQFF. Here the CDR3 DNA reads TGTGCCAGCAGCTTGGATTGGCGGGGGATTTACAATGAGCAGTTCTTC.

This chain uses TRBV2 with TRBJ1-6, with unresolved D. The germline V gene has CDR1 SNHLY and CDR2 FYNNEI. Trimming removed 6 bases at V and 4 bases at J, with 13 bases between. The CDR3 is 15 residues long. Written as DNA, the CDR3 is TGTGCCAGCAGCCGAGCAGCGAATTATAATTCACCCCTCCACTTT. It translates to CASSRAANYNSPLHF.

With regard to this clone: This specimen includes other DNA sequences encoding the same CDR3. V and J are TRBV2 and TRBJ1-3, with 8 bases identical to TRBD1. The CDR3 has 14 residues. V shed 7 bases, J shed 3 bases, and the junction held 5 bases outside the gene matches. CDR1 is SNHLY and CDR2 is FYNNEI in the germline V gene. This chain's CDR3 is CASTGTGGGNTIYF. CDR3 DNA sequence: TGTGCCAGCACCGGGACAGGAGGTGGAAACACCATATATTTT.

In this sample, this clone turned up once. This CDR3 reads CASSLGHNTGELFF. The CDR3 DNA follows: TGCGCCAGCAGCCTAGGACACAACACCGGGGAGCTGTTTTTT. This rearrangement joins TRBV5-1 to TRBJ2-2, with D perhaps TRBD1 (5 bases). V lost 4 bases and J 2 bases, leaving 9 bases between the germline ends. Germline CDR1 is SGHRS and CDR2 is YFSETQ. CDR3 length: 14 amino acids. Together with reference TRBV5-1 and TRBJ2-2, the CDR3 gives the full variable domain: KAGVTQTPRYLIKTRGQQVTLSCSPISGHRSVSWYQQTPGQGLQFLFEYFSETQRNKGNFPGRFSGRQFSNSRSEMNVSTLELGDSALYLCASSLGHNTGELFFGEGSRLTVL.

The rearrangement uses TRBV7-2 and TRBJ1-1, with no clear D. The ends were cut back, 4 bases at V and 0 bases at J, with 6 bases in the middle. Germline CDR1 reads SGHTA; CDR2 reads FQGNSA. This CDR3 is 13 amino acids long. CDR3 DNA: TGTGCCAGCAGCTCCCGGGTGAACACTGAAGCTTTCTTT. It codes for CASSSRVNTEAFF.

This chain joins TRBV7-3 and TRBJ2-5, with 8 bases identical to TRBD2. CDR3 size: 18 residues. The junction had 11 bases not matched to a gene; V was cut back by 2 bases and J by 0 bases. From germline, CDR1 is SGHTA and CDR2 FQGTGA. CDR3 amino acids: CASSLAPSGLRYQETQYF. CDR3 nucleotide sequence: TGTGCCAGCAGCTTAGCCCCTAGCGGGTTACGTTACCAAGAGACCCAGTACTTC.

The chain joins TRBV25-1 to TRBJ2-7; 9 nucleotides match TRBD1. CDR3 size: 14 residues. CDR1 and CDR2 from the germline V gene are MGHDK and SYGVNS. Losses at the gene ends were 5 bases for V and 7 bases for J; bases not matched to a gene: 9. The chain's CDR3 is CASSTGGDIREQYF. The CDR3 region has the DNA TGTGCCAGCAGTACAGGGGGCGACATCCGAGAGCAGTACTTC.

The chain couples TRBV4-2 to TRBJ1-6, with 8 bases lining up with TRBD1. CDR1 and CDR2 (germline): LGHNA, YNFKEQ. V was pared by 4 bases and J by 7 bases, with 6 bases of the junction left unmatched. CDR3 length equals 15 residues. The CDR3 nucleotides read TGTGCCAGCAGCCCCCGGGACAGGCTCAATTCACCCCTCCACTTT. It codes for CASSPRDRLNSPLHF.

The V gene is TRBV27, the J gene TRBJ1-1; possible D gene TRBD1, 6 bases. This CDR3 has 15 residues. V dropped 3 bases and J dropped 1 base, with 12 bases sitting between them. Germline V gene lookup returns CDR1 MNHEY and CDR2 SMNVEV (reference sequence). Written as DNA, the CDR3 is TGTGCCAGCAGTTTCCTACCGGGACAGAACACTGAAGCTTTCTTT. Translating gives CASSFLPGQNTEAFF.

This chain uses TRBV9 with TRBJ1-6, with a tentative D call TRBD1 (6 bases). Between the trimmed V and J ends, which lost 0 bases and 6 bases, there was a span of 10 bases. The CDR3 extends over 15 amino acids. Germline CDR1 SGDLS, CDR2 YYNGEE. The CDR3 sequence is CASSVGGTTNSPLHF. In DNA, the CDR3 is TGTGCCAGCAGCGTAGGGGGGACAACTAATTCACCCCTCCACTTT.

In this sample, this clone turned up once. The CDR3 sequence is CASSLGGTGNIQYF. The CDR3 DNA reads as TGCGCCAGCAGCTTGGGTGGGACAGGAAACATTCAGTACTTC. The V gene is TRBV5-1, the J gene TRBJ2-4; 8 bases line up with TRBD1. The CDR3 spans 14 residues. Germline CDR1 SGHRS, CDR2 YFSETQ. V dropped 0 bases and J dropped 6; count of bases not matched to a gene: 2.

This chain uses TRBV5-1 with TRBJ1-1; the match to TRBD1 covers 9 bases. CDR3 size: 17 residues. The J segment lost 3 bases and the V segment lost 0 bases, leaving 9 bases of the junction unmatched. Per germline, CDR1 SGHRS and CDR2 YFSETQ. CDR3 DNA: TGCGCCAGCAGCTTGGGACAGGGGGTCGGGTTGCACACTGAAGCTTTCTTT. This codes for CASSLGQGVGLHTEAFF.

This chain joins TRBV18 and TRBJ1-1, with D possibly matching TRBD1 (6 bases). The CDR3 totals 16 residues. CDR1 and CDR2 (germline): KGHSH, LQKENI. The V gene lost 0 bases and the J gene lost 0 bases, with 11 bases spanning the gap. DNA for the CDR3: TGTGCCAGCTCACCACCGGGCAGGGACATGAACACTGAAGCTTTCTTT. Translated: CASSPPGRDMNTEAFF. The full variable domain, its missing parts supplied by reference TRBV18 and TRBJ1-1, is NAGVMQNPRHLVRRRGQEARLRCSPMKGHSHVYWYRQLPEEGLKFMVYLQKENIIDESGMPKERFSAEFPKEGPSILRIQQVVRGDSAAYFCASSPPGRDMNTEAFFGQGTRLTVV.

The chain has TRBV29-1 and TRBJ2-2; 7 bases match TRBD1. V trimming: 7 bases; J trimming: 2 bases; junction bases outside the gene matches: 7. The germline gives CDR1 SQVTM, CDR2 ANQGSEA. The CDR3 is 14 amino acids. DNA of the CDR3: TGCAGCGCAACGGACAGGAGCAACACCGGGGAGCTGTTTTTT. Its protein is CSATDRSNTGELFF.

The chain employs TRBV27 and TRBJ1-2, with D unclear. Germline V gene data show CDR1 as MNHEY and CDR2 as SMNVEV (reference sequence). Trimming removed 4 bases at V and 4 bases at J, with 16 bases between. The CDR3 contains 15 residues. The CDR3 DNA reads as TGTGCCAGCAGTTCCGACACTTCGCCCCGCTATGGCTACACCTTC. This gives the protein CASSSDTSPRYGYTF.

The V call is TRBV20-1, the J call TRBJ1-1; no clear D. This CDR3 is built from 15 residues. The V gene's germline CDR1 is DFQATT and CDR2 SNEGSKA (reference sequence). V was shortened by 3 bases and J by 0 bases, with 14 bases between the two germline ends. The DNA for the CDR3 is TGCAGTGCTAGTTCCCGGGAACAAATGAACACTGAAGCTTTCTTT. Protein: CSASSREQMNTEAFF.

This sequence joins TRBV5-6 and TRBJ2-5; tentative D call: TRBD2 (5 bases). The CDR3 runs to 13 residues. Germline CDR1 is SGHDT and CDR2 is YYEEEE. Deletions cut 0 bases from V and 5 bases from J, with 8 bases between. CDR3 DNA sequence: TGTGCCAGCAGCTTGGGAGGGTTCGAGACCCAGTACTTC. Its protein product is CASSLGGFETQYF.

The chain couples TRBV7-9 to TRBJ2-7; 12 nucleotides agree with TRBD1. CDR1 is SEHNR, CDR2 FQNEAQ, per germline (reference sequence). The V gene end was trimmed by 4 bases and the J gene end by 4 bases; junction bases not matched to a gene: 8. The CDR3 sequence is 16 residues long. CDR3 in DNA: TGTGCCAGCAGCTCCCCTCCGGGACAGGGGGCTTACGAGCAGTACTTC. Translated: CASSSPPGQGAYEQYF.

The chain joins TRBV3-1 (or the pseudogene TRBV3-2) to TRBJ1-4; perhaps TRBD1 as D (5 bases). This CDR3 region has 14 residues. Germline V gene sequence: CDR1 LGHDT, CDR2 YNNKEL (reference sequence). V lost 5 bases and J lost 6, with 13 bases in between. The CDR3 DNA sequence: TGTGCCAGCAGCAACGGCGGGGGAGATGAAAAACTGTTTTTT. This sequence encodes CASSNGGGDEKLFF.

In its sample, this clone was seen a few times. The chain uses TRBV5-1 and TRBJ2-7; TRBD1 matches 8 bases. The junction had 6 bases not matched to a gene; V was cut back by 5 bases and J by 5 bases. The CDR3 totals 13 residues. Germline-derived CDR1 and CDR2 are SGHRS and YFSETQ. The CDR3 coding sequence is TGCGCCAGCAGTTCAGGACAGGGTAACGAGCAGTACTTC. Its translation is CASSSGQGNEQYF.

This clone was seen a single time. The rearrangement uses TRBV9 and TRBJ2-7, with unresolved D. Trimming took 3 bases from V and 12 from J, leaving 22 bases between them. CDR1 is SGDLS, CDR2 YYNGEE, per germline. This CDR3 has 14 residues. DNA for the CDR3: TGTGCCAGCAGCGCCCACGTGGCGGCGGAGCCGCGGTACTTC. Protein sequence: CASSAHVAAEPRYF. Filled out from reference TRBV9 and TRBJ2-7, the complete variable domain reads DSGVTQTPKHLITATGQRVTLRCSPRSGDLSVYWYQQSLDQGLQFLIQYYNGEERAKGNILERFSAQQFPDLHSELNLSSLELGDSALYFCASSAHVAAEPRYFGPGTRLTVT.

This rearrangement joins TRBV5-6 to TRBJ2-7; D unresolved. In germline, CDR1 is SGHDT, CDR2 YYEEEE. V dropped 4 bases and J dropped 1 base, with 12 bases sitting between them. The CDR3 contains 14 residues. The CDR3 DNA reads TGTGCCAGCAGCCAACAGCTTTTTTCCTACGAGCAGTACTTC. The encoded protein is CASSQQLFSYEQYF.

This chain connects TRBV3-1 (or the pseudogene TRBV3-2) to TRBJ1-1; D is unresolved. Germline V CDR1 and CDR2: LGHDT, YNNKEL (reference sequence). The V end was cut by 1 base, the J end by 6 bases, with 3 bases between. CDR3 length equals 11 residues. The CDR3 DNA is TGTGCCAGCAGCCAAGCGGCTGAAGCTTTCTTT. The encoded protein is CASSQAAEAFF.

V is TRBV18 and J is TRBJ1-2; unclear D gene. V shed 1 base and J shed 8 bases, with 14 bases lying between them. This CDR3 comprises 14 residues. Germline values: CDR1 KGHSH, CDR2 LQKENI. The CDR3 nucleotides read TGTGCCAGCTCACCACGGTCCCCGGAGAGCGGCTACACCTTC. As protein: CASSPRSPESGYTF.